The source of this TCR beta chain is a study of shared clonotypes between healthy human individuals (TCRdb year 2020). About the study as a whole: The cohort included three men and a couple of women between 18 and 49 years of age. Libraries were prepared and TCR repertoires were sequenced by different laboratories using diverse techniques, in order to increase sequencing depth and limit assay-specific biases. The study deeply sequenced blood TCR repertoires of 5 or 6 healthy adults to estimate repertoire size and the extent of clonotype sharing between individuals. For each donor, CD4 naive and CD4 memory were each run on three plates, CD8 naive on two plates, and CD8 memory on one plate. Per donor, leukapheresis produced somewhere between about 0.94 and 8.9 billion PBMCs. Paper-wide results and their limitations: Sampling was restricted to blood, and TCR repertoires in tissue are likely to differ from TCR repertoires in blood. Pairwise subsampling led to the expectation that sequencing depth would affect the degree of clonotype sharing among donors. Higher generation probabilities were observed for clonotypes shared by all four sorted-subset donors than for non-shared clonotypes. The small number of donors limited the genetic and exposure-history diversity represented. Naive subsets generally had larger estimated clonotype richness than memory subsets. Roughly 5% of naive CD4, 3.5% of naive CD8, 2.3% of memory CD4, and about 0.4% of memory CD8 clonotypes were shared across several donors. Rarefaction of sorted-subset datasets indicated incomplete sequencing despite the large sequencing depth.

Worth noting for this clone: Its antigen remains unidentified. No per-base quality is available; no much larger clone lies one base away.

The CDR1 and CDR2 encoded by the germline V gene (reference sequence) are MNHEY and SMNVEV. The CDR3 runs 15 amino acids, cysteine and phenylalanine included. CDR3 DNA only is kept here, 45 bases in frame from base 1. Germline trimming amounts to 6 bases on V and 2 bases on J, with 7 as the count of junction bases outside the gene matches. TCR CDR3 regions were amplified from genomic DNA by multiplex PCR using the deep immunoSEQ assay. Extracted genomic DNA from each cell subset was spread evenly across all wells of several immunoSEQ 96-well plates, with each plate serving as a replicate. For sorted subsets, 200 to 250 ng of genomic DNA, equivalent to around 31,000 T cell genomes, went into each replicate PCR. Purified libraries were measured with a Qubit 3.0 fluorometer, size-checked on a Bioanalyzer 2100, and measured again with the KAPA Library Quantification kit. Every immunoSEQ 96-well plate was sequenced on a separate single-read 150-cycle Illumina NextSeq 550 flow cell. In the original analysis: Because the immunoSEQ output held only junctional sequences and lacked quality scores, the filtering could not match the filtering applied to full-length reads. Sequences were annotated with PyIR, a Python wrapper for IgBLAST v1.9, using IMGT germline references to assign V/J genes and CDR3. Any read was removed if the V/J assignment was weak (E-value above 1e-6), the CDR3 was missing, or the read contained stop codons, out-of-frame junctions, or ambiguous translated residues. V3J clonotypes were defined as sequences sharing the same inferred V gene, J gene, and CDR3 amino acid sequence. The percentage overlap between two repertoires was calculated by dividing the number of shared unique clonotypes by the size of the smaller repertoire. RTK rarefaction, the Chao1 estimator, and Recon v2.1 estimates of unobserved clonotypes were used to assess repertoire richness. Generation probabilities were computed with OLGA for all TCRbeta clonotypes obtained by the gDNA method from a few donors. The source is immuneACCESS, and TCRdb retained only in-frame sequences with V and J called. Part of the clones is not carried over; for the studies checked, unresolved V genes explain less than half of this, and the remainder is unexplained. V, J and clone size derive from that table, while D and trimming were established from the DNA sequence. Present in this sample are around 1,900,000 clones, around 93% of which were seen just once. The ten largest clones add up to more than 1.5% of the sample.

CD8 naive samples were CD45RO-negative cells positively selected for CCR7, giving a CD45RA+CCR7+ population that excluded TemRA cells. The donors were healthy, HIV-negative adults who had no recently reported acute infections or vaccinations. All donors were Caucasian adults living in Nashville, Tennessee, USA. After blood collection by leukapheresis, PBMCs were isolated using Ficoll-Histopaque density gradient centrifugation and then cryopreserved in the vapor phase of liquid nitrogen. Purity and quantity of every magnetically sorted T cell population were checked by analytical flow cytometry. Genomic DNA was isolated from each sorted fraction and quantified by UV absorbance on a Nanodrop 2000c.

This receptor was obtained from a man aged 18 to 30 in good health. Some clones in this sample may be carry-over from other donors' samples. Sequencing was done on a sample of naive CD8+ T cells from PBMCs. The cell subset or site label for this specimen denotes: CD45RA+CCR7+. This chain joins TRBV27 to TRBJ2-7; 10 bases in between match TRBD1. The DNA sequence is TGTGCCAGCAGCCCCCTGGGACAGGGGCCCTACGAGCAGTACTTC. It is translated as CASSPLGQGPYEQYF.